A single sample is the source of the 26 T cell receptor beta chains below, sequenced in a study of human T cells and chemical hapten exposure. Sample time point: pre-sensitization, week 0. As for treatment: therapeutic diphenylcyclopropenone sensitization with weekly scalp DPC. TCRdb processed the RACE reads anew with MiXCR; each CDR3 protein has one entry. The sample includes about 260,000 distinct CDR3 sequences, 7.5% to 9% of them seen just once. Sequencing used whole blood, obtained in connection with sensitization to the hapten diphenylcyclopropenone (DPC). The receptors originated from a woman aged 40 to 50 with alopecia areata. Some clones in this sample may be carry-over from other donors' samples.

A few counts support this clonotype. CDR3 in amino acids: CASSYSSPGAGQPQHF. In DNA, the CDR3 is TGTGCCAGCAGTTACTCGAGCCCCGGGGCCGGGCAGCCCCAGCATTTT. This rearrangement joins TRBV6-5 to TRBJ1-5, with a weak D call TRBD1 (5 bases). Trimming left V 0 bases short and J 7 bases short, with 16 bases between. The CDR3 is 16 residues long. Germline V CDR1 and CDR2: MNHEY, SVGAGI.

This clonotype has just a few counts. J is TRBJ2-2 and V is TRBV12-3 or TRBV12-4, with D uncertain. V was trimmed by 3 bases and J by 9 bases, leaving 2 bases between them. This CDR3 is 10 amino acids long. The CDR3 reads CASSFRELFF. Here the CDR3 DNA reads TGTGCCAGCAGTTTCAGGGAGCTGTTTTTT.

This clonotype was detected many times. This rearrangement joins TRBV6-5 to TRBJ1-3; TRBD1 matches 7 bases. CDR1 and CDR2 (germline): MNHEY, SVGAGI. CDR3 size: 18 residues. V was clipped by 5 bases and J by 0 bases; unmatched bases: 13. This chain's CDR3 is CASSLAGTAILSGNTIYF. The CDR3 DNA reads TGTGCCAGCAGTCTAGCCGGGACAGCAATCCTCTCTGGAAACACCATATATTTT.

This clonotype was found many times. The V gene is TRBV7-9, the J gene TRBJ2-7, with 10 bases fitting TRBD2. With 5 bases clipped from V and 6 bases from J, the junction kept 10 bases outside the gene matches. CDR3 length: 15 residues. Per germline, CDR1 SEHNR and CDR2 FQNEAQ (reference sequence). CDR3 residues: CASSQTGTSVPEQYF. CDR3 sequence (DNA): TGTGCCAGCAGCCAGACAGGGACTAGCGTTCCCGAGCAGTACTTC.

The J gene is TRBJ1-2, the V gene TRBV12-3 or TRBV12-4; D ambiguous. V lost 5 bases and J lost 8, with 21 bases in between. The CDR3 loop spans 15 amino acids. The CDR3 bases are TGTGCCAGCAGTCCCACGGACGTCGGGTGTGGGGGCTACACCTTC. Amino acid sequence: CASSPTDVGCGGYTF.

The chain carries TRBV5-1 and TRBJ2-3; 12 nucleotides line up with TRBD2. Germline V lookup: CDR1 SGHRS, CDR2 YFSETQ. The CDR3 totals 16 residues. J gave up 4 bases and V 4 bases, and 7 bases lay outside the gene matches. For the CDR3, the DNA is TGCGCCAGCAGCCCTGGACTAGCGGGAAGACCAGATACGCAGTATTTT. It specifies CASSPGLAGRPDTQYF.

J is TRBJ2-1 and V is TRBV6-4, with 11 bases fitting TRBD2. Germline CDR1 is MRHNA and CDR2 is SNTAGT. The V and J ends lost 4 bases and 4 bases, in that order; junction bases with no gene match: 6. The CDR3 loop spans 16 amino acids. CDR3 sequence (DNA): TGTGCCAGCAGTGCGACCGGGACTAGCGGTTACAATGAGCAGTTCTTC. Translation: CASSATGTSGYNEQFF.

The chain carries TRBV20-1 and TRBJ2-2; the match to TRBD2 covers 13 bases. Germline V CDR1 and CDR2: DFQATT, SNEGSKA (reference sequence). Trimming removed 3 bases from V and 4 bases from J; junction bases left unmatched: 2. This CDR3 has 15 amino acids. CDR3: CSASGTSGITGELFF. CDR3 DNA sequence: TGCAGTGCTAGCGGGACTAGCGGGATCACCGGGGAGCTGTTTTTT.

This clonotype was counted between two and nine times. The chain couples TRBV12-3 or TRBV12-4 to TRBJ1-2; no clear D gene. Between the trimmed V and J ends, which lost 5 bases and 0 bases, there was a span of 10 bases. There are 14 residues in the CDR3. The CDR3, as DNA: TGTGCCAGCAGTCAAGGAGCACCTAACTATGGCTACACCTTC. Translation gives CASSQGAPNYGYTF.

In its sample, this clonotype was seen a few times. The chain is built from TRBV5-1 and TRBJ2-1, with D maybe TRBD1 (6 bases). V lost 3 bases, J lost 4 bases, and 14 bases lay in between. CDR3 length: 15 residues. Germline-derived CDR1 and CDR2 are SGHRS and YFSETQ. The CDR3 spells CASSSTGSPYNEQFF. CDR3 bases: TGCGCCAGCAGCTCCACAGGGTCCCCTTACAATGAGCAGTTCTTC.

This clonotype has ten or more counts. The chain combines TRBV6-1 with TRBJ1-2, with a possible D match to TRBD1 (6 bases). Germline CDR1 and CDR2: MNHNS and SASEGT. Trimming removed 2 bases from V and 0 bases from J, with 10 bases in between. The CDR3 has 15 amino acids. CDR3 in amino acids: CASSELTGANYGYTF. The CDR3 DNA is TGTGCCAGCAGTGAACTGACAGGAGCTAACTATGGCTACACCTTC.

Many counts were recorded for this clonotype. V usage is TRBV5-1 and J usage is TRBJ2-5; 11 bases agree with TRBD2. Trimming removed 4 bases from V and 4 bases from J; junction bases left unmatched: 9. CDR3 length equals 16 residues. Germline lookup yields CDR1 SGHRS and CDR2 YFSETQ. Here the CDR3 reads CASSRPALAGGETQYF. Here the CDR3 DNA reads TGCGCCAGCAGCCGACCCGCTCTAGCGGGAGGAGAGACCCAGTACTTC. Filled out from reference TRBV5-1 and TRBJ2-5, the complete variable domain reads KAGVTQTPRYLIKTRGQQVTLSCSPISGHRSVSWYQQTPGQGLQFLFEYFSETQRNKGNFPGRFSGRQFSNSRSEMNVSTLELGDSALYLCASSRPALAGGETQYFGPGTRLLVL.

The CDR3 sequence is CATSDFRTSGNDEQFF. CDR3 DNA: TGTGCCACCAGTGATTTTCGGACTAGCGGGAACGATGAGCAGTTCTTC. The chain couples TRBV24-1 to TRBJ2-1; 12 bases align to TRBD2. V gave up 1 base and J gave up 8 bases; unmatched junction bases: 5. In germline, CDR1 is KGHDR, CDR2 SFDVKD. This CDR3 contains 16 residues.

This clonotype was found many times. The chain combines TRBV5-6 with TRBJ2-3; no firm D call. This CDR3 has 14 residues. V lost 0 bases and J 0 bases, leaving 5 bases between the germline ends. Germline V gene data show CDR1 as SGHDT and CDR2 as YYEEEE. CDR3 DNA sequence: TGTGCCAGCAGCTTGGGACTGAGCACAGATACGCAGTATTTT. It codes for CASSLGLSTDTQYF.

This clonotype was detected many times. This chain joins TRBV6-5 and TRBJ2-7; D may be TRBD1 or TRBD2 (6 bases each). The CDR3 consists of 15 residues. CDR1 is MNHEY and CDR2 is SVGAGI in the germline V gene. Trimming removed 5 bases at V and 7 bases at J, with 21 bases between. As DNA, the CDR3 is TGTGCCAGCAGTCCCAAGGGGGGACCCCCGGGAGAGCAGTACTTC. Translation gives CASSPKGGPPGEQYF.

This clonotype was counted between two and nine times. CDR3 protein: CATSRDRHTEAFF. CDR3 nucleotide sequence: TGTGCCACCAGCAGGGACAGGCATACTGAAGCTTTCTTT. The chain uses TRBV15 and TRBJ1-1; 7 bases map to TRBD1. The length of the CDR3 is 13 residues. The V gene end was trimmed by 3 bases and the J gene end by 5 bases; junction bases not matched to a gene: 3. Germline V CDR1 and CDR2: LNHNV, YYDKDF (reference sequence).

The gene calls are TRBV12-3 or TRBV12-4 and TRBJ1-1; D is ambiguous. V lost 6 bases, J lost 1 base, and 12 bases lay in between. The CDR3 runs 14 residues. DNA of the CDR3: TGTGCCAGCAGCCCCCGGGCCGAGAACACTGAAGCTTTCTTT. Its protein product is CASSPRAENTEAFF.

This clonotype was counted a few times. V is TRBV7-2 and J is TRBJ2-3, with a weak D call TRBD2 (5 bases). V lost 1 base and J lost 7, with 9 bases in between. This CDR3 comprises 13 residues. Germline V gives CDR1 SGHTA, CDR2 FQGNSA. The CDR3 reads CASSLGASNTQYF. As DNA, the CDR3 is TGTGCCAGCAGCTTAGGGGCTAGCAATACGCAGTATTTT.

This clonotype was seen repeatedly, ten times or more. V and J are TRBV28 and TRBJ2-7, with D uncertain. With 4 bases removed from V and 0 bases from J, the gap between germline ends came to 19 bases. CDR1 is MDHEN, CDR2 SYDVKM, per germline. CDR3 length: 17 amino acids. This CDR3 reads CASSSSLTSRSSYEQYF. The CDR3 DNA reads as TGTGCCAGCAGTTCTTCTTTGACTTCTCGAAGCTCCTACGAGCAGTACTTC.

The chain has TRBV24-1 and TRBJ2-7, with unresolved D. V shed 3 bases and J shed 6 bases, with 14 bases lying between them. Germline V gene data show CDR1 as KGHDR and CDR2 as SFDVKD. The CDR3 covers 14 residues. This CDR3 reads CATSDATTQREQYF. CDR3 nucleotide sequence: TGTGCCACCAGTGATGCCACGACCCAGCGCGAGCAGTACTTC.

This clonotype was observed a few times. The CDR3 DNA follows: TGTGCCAGCAGTTACTCAGGGACCCAGTACTTC. Protein sequence: CASSYSGTQYF. The genes are TRBV6-5 and TRBJ2-5; D remains unclear. Looked up from germline, CDR1 is MNHEY and CDR2 is SVGAGI. The germline V and J ends were trimmed by 0 bases and 7 bases, with 3 bases remaining between them. The CDR3 has 11 amino acids.

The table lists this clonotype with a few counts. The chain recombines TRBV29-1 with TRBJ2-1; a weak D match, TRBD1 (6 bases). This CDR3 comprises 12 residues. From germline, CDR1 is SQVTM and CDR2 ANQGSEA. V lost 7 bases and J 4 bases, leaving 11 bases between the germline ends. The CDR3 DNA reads TGCAGCGCAACGACAGGATACAATGAGCAGTTCTTC. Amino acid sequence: CSATTGYNEQFF.

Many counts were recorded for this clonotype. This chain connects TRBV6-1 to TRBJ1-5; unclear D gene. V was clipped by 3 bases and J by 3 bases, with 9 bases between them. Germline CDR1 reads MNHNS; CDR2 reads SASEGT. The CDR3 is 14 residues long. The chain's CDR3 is CASSESVANQPQHF. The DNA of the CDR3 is TGTGCCAGCAGTGAGTCAGTGGCCAATCAGCCCCAGCATTTT.

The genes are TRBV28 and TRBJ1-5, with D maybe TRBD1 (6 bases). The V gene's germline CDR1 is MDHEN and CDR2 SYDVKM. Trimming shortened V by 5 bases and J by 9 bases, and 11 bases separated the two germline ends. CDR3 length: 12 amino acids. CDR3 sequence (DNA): TGTGCCAGCAGTGGACAGCTAGGGCCCCAGCATTTT. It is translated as CASSGQLGPQHF.

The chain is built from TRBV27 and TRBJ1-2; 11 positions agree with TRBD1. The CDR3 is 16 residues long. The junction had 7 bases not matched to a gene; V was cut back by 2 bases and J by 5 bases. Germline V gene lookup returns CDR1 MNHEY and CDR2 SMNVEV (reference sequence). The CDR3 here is CASSLAGQGGRYGYTF. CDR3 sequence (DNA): TGTGCCAGCAGTTTAGCGGGACAGGGGGGCCGTTATGGCTACACCTTC.

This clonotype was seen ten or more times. This CDR3 is CASSRETGGQETQYF. For the CDR3, the DNA is TGTGCCAGCAGCAGAGAGACAGGGGGGCAAGAGACCCAGTACTTC. This sequence joins TRBV7-2 and TRBJ2-5; TRBD1 matches at 9 bases. Germline CDR1 reads SGHTA; CDR2 reads FQGNSA. V trimming: 5 bases; J trimming: 2 bases; junction bases outside the gene matches: 6. The CDR3 totals 15 residues.